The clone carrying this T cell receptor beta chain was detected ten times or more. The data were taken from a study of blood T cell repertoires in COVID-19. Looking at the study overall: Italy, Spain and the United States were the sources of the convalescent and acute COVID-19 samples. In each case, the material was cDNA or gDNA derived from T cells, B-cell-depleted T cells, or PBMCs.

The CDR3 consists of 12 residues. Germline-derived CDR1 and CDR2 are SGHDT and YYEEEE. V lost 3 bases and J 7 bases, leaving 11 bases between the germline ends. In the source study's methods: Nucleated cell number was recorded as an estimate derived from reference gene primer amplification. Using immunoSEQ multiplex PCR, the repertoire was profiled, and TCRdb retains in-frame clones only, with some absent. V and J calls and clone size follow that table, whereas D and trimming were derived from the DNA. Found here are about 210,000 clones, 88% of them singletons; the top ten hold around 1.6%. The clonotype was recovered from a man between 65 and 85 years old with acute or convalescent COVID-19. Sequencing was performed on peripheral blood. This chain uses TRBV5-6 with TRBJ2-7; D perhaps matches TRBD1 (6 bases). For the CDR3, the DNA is TGTGCCAGCAGCTGGCAGGGGAATGAGCAGTACTTC. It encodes CASSWQGNEQYF.